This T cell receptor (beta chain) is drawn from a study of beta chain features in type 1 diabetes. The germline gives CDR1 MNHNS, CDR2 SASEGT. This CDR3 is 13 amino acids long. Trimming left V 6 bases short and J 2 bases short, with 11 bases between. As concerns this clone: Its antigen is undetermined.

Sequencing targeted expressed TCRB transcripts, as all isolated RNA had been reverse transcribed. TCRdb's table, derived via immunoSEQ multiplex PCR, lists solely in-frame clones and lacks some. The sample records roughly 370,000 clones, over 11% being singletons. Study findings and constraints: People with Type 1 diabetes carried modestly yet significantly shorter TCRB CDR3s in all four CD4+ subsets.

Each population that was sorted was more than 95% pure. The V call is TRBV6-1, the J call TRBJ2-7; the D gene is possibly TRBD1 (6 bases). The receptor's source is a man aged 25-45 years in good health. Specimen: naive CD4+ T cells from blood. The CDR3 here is CASRETGTYEQYF. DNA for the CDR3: TGTGCCAGCAGGGAAACAGGGACCTACGAGCAGTACTTC.